This T cell receptor (beta chain) was recorded in a study of T cells in Graves' hyperthyroidism and ophthalmopathy. RNA transcripts served as the template for amplifying TCR beta CDR3 regions. A first-round RT-PCR of the TCR CDR3 used the HTBI primer set. TCRdb reprocessed the multiplex PCR reads via MiXCR and lists one record per CDR3 protein. The sample yields hundreds of thousands of distinct CDR3 sequences, roughly 46% seen once. Exclusion criteria comprised uncontrolled infection, other autoimmune disease, pregnancy or lactation. In this sample, this clonotype turned up many times. Sequencing input: peripheral blood or thyroid tissue (not recorded which). The receptor was derived from an adult man with Graves' disease, either hyperthyroidism or ophthalmopathy (not recorded which).

The CDR3 nucleotides read TGTGCCACCAGCAGAGTGTCAGGGAGCGTCGGTAGCAATCAGCCCCAGCATTTT. Translation: CATSRVSGSVGSNQPQHF. The V gene is TRBV15, the J gene TRBJ1-5, with D perhaps matching TRBD1 (5 bases). The V gene lost 1 base and the J gene lost 0 bases, with 16 bases spanning the gap. The CDR3 runs to 18 residues. The V gene's germline CDR1 is LNHNV and CDR2 YYDKDF (reference sequence). The full variable domain, completed using reference TRBV15 and TRBJ1-5, is DAMVIQNPRYQVTQFGKPVTLSCSQTLNHNVMYWYQQKSSQAPKLLFHYYDKDFNNEADTPDNFQSRRPNTSFCFLDIRSPGLGDTAMYLCATSRVSGSVGSNQPQHFGDGTRLSIL.